The rows below give T cell receptor beta chains drawn from one sample of a study of blood T cell repertoires in COVID-19. Sequencing was performed with immunoSEQ multiplex PCR; in TCRdb, only in-frame clones are kept and a portion is missing. The table has some 120,000 clones, under 90% seen once. Material for sequencing was peripheral blood. Receptor source: an older woman with acute or convalescent COVID-19. The conserved cysteine and the conserved F or W are not part of the CDR3 here. The order of the fields is J gene, CDR3 length, V gene, CDR3 protein.

TRBJ1-2	9	TRBV20-1	SASQGRGYT
TRBJ2-3	13	TRBV7-7	ASSLLGSRTDTQY
TRBJ2-1	11	TRBV19	ASRRRGTNEQF
TRBJ2-1	14	TRBV27	ASSLDGQGARNEQF
TRBJ1-4	12	TRBV7-9	ASSLGQGGEKLF
TRBJ1-3	12	TRBV9	ASTPSISGNTIY
TRBJ1-1	12	TRBV27	ASSSYDRGSEAF
TRBJ2-5	11	TRBV10-2	ASSEERGGSQY
TRBJ1-2	15	TRBV21-1	ASSKPRRQGAPGGYT
TRBJ1-1	12	TRBV5-1	ASSLGPGDTEAF
TRBJ1-3	12	TRBV19	ASSIGVSGNTIY
TRBJ1-2	13	TRBV2	ASSEDQGGYYGYT
TRBJ2-3	15	TRBV7-9	ASSYPLTGGNTDTQY
TRBJ1-1	11	TRBV10-3	AIRDTEDTEAF
TRBJ2-3	13	TRBV10-1	ASSPDSSSTDTQY
TRBJ1-2	10	TRBV5-1	ASSLGALDYT
TRBJ2-3	11	TRBV28	ALQRGGSDTQY
TRBJ1-1	13	TRBV5-5	ASSRLDRGGTEAF
TRBJ2-1	9	TRBV20-1	SAFSFNEQF
TRBJ1-2	12	TRBV11-2	ASSFTDPFVRYT
TRBJ1-1	12	TRBV10-3	AIRPTGEYTEAF
TRBJ1-5	14	TRBV27	ASSSVSRGTNQPQH
TRBJ1-5	9	TRBV12-3/TRBV12-4	ASSSGRSQH
TRBJ1-5	12	TRBV24-1	ATSDGQYNQPQH
TRBJ2-1	13	TRBV4-1	ASSLGRSLDNEQF
TRBJ2-1	12	TRBV5-1	ASTSGQSYNEQF
TRBJ1-5	13	TRBV28	ASSFRGISNQPQH
TRBJ2-7	12	TRBV5-6	ASSSGTGNYEQY
TRBJ2-2	11	TRBV7-3	ASSGQTTGELF
TRBJ1-1	13	TRBV27	ASRGGLTGNTEAF
TRBJ1-5	12	TRBV5-6	ASSNRGTNQPQH
TRBJ2-7	12	TRBV18	ASSHRDRPYEQY
TRBJ1-2	14	TRBV9	ASSGQDPRAGSGYT
TRBJ1-5	11	TRBV10-3	AISDVLGEPQH
TRBJ2-5	8	TRBV20-1	SVRRETQY
TRBJ1-4	12	TRBV6-5	ASRPGQANEKLF
TRBJ1-2	12	TRBV5-1	ASSLGDRGHGYT
TRBJ1-1	11	TRBV5-6	ASSPTLNTEAF
TRBJ2-3	12	TRBV9	ASSVARGSDTQY
TRBJ1-5	12	TRBV18	ASSPTGGNQPQH
TRBJ1-6	12	TRBV28	ASKQASYNSPLH
TRBJ1-1	13	TRBV18	ASSPRGGENTEAF
TRBJ2-2	13	TRBV3-1/TRBV3-2	ASSQRQGAPGELF